This T cell receptor (beta chain) was captured by sequencing in a study of Ad26.COV2.S vaccination and SARS-CoV-2 variants. The protocol was immunoSEQ multiplex PCR, while the TCRdb copy is restricted to in-frame clones and leaves out a portion. The data contain 400,000 to 450,000 clones, around 90% of them seen just once; the ten biggest clones take up 12%. Treatment indicated: 15 to 20 received Ad26.COV2.S at low or high dose, single or two shots; 5 received placebo; per-sample allocation not given. Collection of the samples took place on day 63 after the first injection of vaccine or placebo. SARS-CoV-2 spike from the Wuhan strain was encoded by the vaccine, an Ad26 vector. CDR3 length equals 14 residues. J gave up 4 bases and V 3 bases, and 5 bases lay outside the gene matches. Per germline, CDR1 LGHDT and CDR2 YNNKEL (reference sequence).

V gene TRBV3-1 (or the pseudogene TRBV3-2) combines with J gene TRBJ2-7, with TRBD1 matching 8 bases. This specimen was peripheral blood, taken in a trial of Ad26.COV2.S vaccine versus placebo. This clonotype was obtained from a person aged 18-65 years who received the Ad26.COV2.S COVID-19 vaccine or a placebo. CDR3 amino acids: CASSQIQGGYEQYF. CDR3 sequence (DNA): TGTGCCAGCAGCCAGATACAGGGGGGTTACGAGCAGTACTTC.